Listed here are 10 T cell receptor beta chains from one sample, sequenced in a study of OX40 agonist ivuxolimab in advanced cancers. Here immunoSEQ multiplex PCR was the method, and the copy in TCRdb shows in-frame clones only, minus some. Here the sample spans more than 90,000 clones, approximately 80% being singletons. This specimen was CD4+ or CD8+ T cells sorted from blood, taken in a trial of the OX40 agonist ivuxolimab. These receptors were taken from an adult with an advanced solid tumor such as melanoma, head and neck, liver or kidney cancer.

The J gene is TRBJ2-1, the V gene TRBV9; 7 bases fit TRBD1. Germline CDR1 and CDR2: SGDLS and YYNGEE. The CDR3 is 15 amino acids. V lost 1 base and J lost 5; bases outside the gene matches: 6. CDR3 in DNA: TGTGCCAGCAGCGTATGGGGACAGTCCGACAATGAGCAGTTCTTC. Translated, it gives CASSVWGQSDNEQFF. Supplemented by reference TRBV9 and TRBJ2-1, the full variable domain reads DSGVTQTPKHLITATGQRVTLRCSPRSGDLSVYWYQQSLDQGLQFLIQYYNGEERAKGNILERFSAQQFPDLHSELNLSSLELGDSALYFCASSVWGQSDNEQFFGPGTRLTVL.

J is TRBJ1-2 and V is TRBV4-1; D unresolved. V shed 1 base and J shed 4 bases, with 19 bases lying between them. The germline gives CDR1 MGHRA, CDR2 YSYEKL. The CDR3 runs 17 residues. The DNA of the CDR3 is TGCGCCAGCAGCCAAGTAGGAAGGCGCGAGGGAATCTATGGCTACACCTTC. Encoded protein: CASSQVGRREGIYGYTF.

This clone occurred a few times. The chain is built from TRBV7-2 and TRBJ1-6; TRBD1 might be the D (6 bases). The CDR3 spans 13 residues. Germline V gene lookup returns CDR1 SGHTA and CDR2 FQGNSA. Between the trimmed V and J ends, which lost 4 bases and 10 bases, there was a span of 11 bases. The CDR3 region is CASSSTGGSPLHF. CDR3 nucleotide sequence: TGTGCCAGCAGCTCGACAGGCGGATCACCCCTCCACTTT.

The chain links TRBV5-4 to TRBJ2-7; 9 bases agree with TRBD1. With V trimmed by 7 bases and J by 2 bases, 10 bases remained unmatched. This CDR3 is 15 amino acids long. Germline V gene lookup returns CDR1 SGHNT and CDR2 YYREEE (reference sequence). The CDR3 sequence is CASQLSGTGTYEQYF. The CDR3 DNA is TGTGCCAGCCAGCTGAGCGGGACAGGGACCTACGAGCAGTACTTC.

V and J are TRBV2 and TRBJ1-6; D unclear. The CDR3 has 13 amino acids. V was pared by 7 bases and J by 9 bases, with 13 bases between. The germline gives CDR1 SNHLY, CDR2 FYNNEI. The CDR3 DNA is TGTGCCAGCATTCCGTCCCCAACTTCACCCCTCCACTTT. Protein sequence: CASIPSPTSPLHF.

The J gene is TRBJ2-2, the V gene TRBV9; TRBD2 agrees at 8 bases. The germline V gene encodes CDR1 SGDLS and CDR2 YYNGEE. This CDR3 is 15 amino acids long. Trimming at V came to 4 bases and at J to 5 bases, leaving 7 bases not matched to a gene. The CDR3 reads CASSIIGRGTGELFF. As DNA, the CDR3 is TGTGCCAGCAGCATAATCGGGAGGGGAACCGGGGAGCTGTTTTTT.

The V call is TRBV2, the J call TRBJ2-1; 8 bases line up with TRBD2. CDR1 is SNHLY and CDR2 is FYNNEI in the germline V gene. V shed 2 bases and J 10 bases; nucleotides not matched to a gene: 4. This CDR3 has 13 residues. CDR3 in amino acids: CASSEFLAGEQFF. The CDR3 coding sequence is TGTGCCAGCAGTGAATTCTTAGCGGGAGAGCAGTTCTTC.

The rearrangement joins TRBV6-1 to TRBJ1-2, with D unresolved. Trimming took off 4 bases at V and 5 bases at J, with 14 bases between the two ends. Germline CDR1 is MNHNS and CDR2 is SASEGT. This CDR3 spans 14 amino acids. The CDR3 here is CASSGPRRGYGYTF. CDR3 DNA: TGTGCCAGCAGTGGACCCCGACGGGGATATGGCTACACCTTC.

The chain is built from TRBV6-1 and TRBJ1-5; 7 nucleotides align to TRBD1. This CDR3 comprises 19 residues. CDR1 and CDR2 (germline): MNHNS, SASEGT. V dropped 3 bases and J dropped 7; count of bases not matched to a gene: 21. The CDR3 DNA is TGTGCCAGCAGTGAGGACCGTACGGGGGTTGGCAGGGGGGCACAGCCCCAGCATTTT. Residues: CASSEDRTGVGRGAQPQHF.

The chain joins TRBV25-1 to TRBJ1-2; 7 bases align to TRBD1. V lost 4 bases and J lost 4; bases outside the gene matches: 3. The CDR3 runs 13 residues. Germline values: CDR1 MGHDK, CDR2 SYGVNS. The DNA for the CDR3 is TGTGCCAGCAGTGCGGACAGGACCTATGGCTACACCTTC. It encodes CASSADRTYGYTF.